This TCR beta chain was captured in a study of blood T cells in healthy people across ages (dated by TCRdb to the mid-2010s). As for the study more broadly: Template switching captured roughly one uniquely barcoded TCR beta cDNA molecule per two T cells in model experiments. Age-related changes in TCR beta repertoire diversity were measured in the study by deep sequencing normalized with unique cDNA molecular identifiers. The donors were split into four age groups: young (average around 15 years), middle-aged (39), aged (approximately 60) and long-lived (roughly 86). Donors of different ages were randomly distributed across sequencing lanes to avoid experimental bias. Using the same blood draw, the study looked at two additional independent replicas of 1 million unique cDNA reads for two donors, one aged 18 to 30 and the other aged 80 or older.

Systemically healthy Caucasian individuals from Russia, some 38 in total and aged about 6 to 95 years, were included as donors. Approximately 11 milliliters of peripheral blood were drawn from each donor into EDTA-treated Vacutainer tubes. Ficoll-Paque density-gradient centrifugation was used to isolate PBMCs, with at least 7 million obtained per sample. Trizol reagent was used to extract total RNA from PBMCs, with at least 5.5 micrograms per sample. The percentages of naive CD45RAhigh/CD27high T cells were determined by flow cytometry on a PBMC aliquot from every donor. Study-level results and caveats: A strong correlation was found between observed TCR beta diversity and the percentage of naive T cells measured by flow cytometry. Estimates of total diversity from one million sequenced T cells were regarded as lower bounds and underestimates. Because profiling used bulk unsorted PBMCs, naive and antigen-experienced compartments could not be compared conclusively. Because donor CMV infection status was unknown, age-related changes in expanded clonotypes were potentially confounded. As age increased, observed TCR beta diversity per million T cells dropped in a roughly linear way, and a significant reduction was already evident by age 40. Compared with the aged group, the long-lived group had more naive CD4+ T cells, fewer expanded clones and increased TCR diversity, suggesting age selection.

This clonotype appeared a few times. What this receptor recognizes is not known. Base-call qualities are not available, and no considerably larger clone is one nucleotide away. In the germline V gene, CDR1 corresponds to SGHRS and CDR2 to YFSETQ. V loses 2 bases, J loses 0 bases, and the germline ends lie 9 bases apart. Counted from cysteine to phenylalanine, this CDR3 has 15 amino acids. Just the 45-base CDR3 DNA is kept, in frame starting at base 1. The library was generated by 5' RACE. The sequencer listed for this sample is Illumina HiSeq 2500. A second PCR of about 7 to 12 cycles was performed with a sample-barcoded 5' primer and a J-beta primer mix. A unique molecular identifier was introduced onto each TCR beta cDNA molecule by a template-switch 5' adaptor carrying 12 random nucleotides. Each sample yielded at least 2.5 million CDR3-containing paired-end reads. The Mint cDNA synthesis kit, primed by a TRBC-specific oligonucleotide, was used to synthesize first-strand cDNA from all RNA. After uracil-DNA glycosylase treatment, a first 18-cycle PCR used universal primers M1SS and BC2_uni_R on all cDNA. Processing in the source paper ran as follows. Normalization of each sample was performed by random selection of 1 million high-quality reads, each carrying a distinct molecular identifier. Reads with shared molecular identifiers were discarded instead of being binned into consensus sequences. MiTCR, run with a Q25 quality threshold and the strictest error-elimination algorithm, handled CDR3 identification, clonotype clustering and error correction. A nonparametric unseen species model with Euler transformation was used to estimate a lower bound on total TCR beta diversity. In TCRdb, the public reads were trimmed at Q25 with fastp and aligned with MiXCR, with productive beta chains retained. Here each entry gathers all rows of one CDR3 protein and keeps the most common genes and DNA. These V and J calls rely on TCRdb rather than the paper's analysis. The sample records fewer than 1.5 million distinct CDR3 sequences, about 43% of which are singletons. The ten largest make up around 8% of the sample.

Sequences were obtained from blood. The clonotype comes from a woman younger than 30 in good health. Rearrangement joined TRBV5-1 to TRBJ2-1; TRBD2 could be the D gene, as 5 bases match. The CDR3 corresponds to CASSFERSSYNEQFF. The sequence in DNA is TGCGCCAGCAGCTTCGAGCGGAGCTCCTACAATGAGCAGTTCTTC.